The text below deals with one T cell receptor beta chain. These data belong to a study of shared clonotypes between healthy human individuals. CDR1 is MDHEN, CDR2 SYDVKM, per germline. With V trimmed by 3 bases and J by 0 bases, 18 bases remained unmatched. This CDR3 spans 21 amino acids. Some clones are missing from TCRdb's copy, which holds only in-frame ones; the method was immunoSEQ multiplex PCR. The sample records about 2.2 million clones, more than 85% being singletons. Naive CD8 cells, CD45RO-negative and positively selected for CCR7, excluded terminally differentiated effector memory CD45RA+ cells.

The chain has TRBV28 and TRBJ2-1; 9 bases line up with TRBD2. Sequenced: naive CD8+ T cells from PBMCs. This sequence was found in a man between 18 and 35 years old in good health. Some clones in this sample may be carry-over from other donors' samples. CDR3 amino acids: CASSFLPAVGTSFLSYNEQFF. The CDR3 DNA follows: TGTGCCAGCAGTTTTCTTCCCGCGGTCGGGACTAGCTTCCTCTCCTACAATGAGCAGTTCTTC.